What follows is one T cell receptor (beta chain) and its context. This specimen comes from a study of Ad26.COV2.S vaccination and SARS-CoV-2 variants. The method was immunoSEQ multiplex PCR; TCRdb's version includes in-frame clones alone and lacks a portion of them. The sample has 350,000 to 450,000 clones, 80% to 95% seen once; the top ten hold less than 2%. V dropped 1 base and J dropped 4 bases, with 12 bases sitting between them. The CDR3 contains 14 residues. In germline, CDR1 is SGHDT, CDR2 YYEEEE. Treatment noted: some 19 received Ad26.COV2.S at low or high dose, single or two shots; 5 received placebo; per-sample allocation not given. Specimen acquisition occurred on day 63 following the initial vaccine or placebo injection.

The sequencing used peripheral blood, collected in a trial of Ad26.COV2.S vaccine versus placebo. The sequence came from a person between 18 and 65 years old who received the Ad26.COV2.S COVID-19 vaccine or a placebo. J is TRBJ2-7 and V is TRBV5-6, with D possibly matching TRBD1 (5 bases). The CDR3 protein is CASSLRNRLYEQYF. DNA for the CDR3: TGTGCCAGCAGCTTGAGGAACAGGTTATACGAGCAGTACTTC.